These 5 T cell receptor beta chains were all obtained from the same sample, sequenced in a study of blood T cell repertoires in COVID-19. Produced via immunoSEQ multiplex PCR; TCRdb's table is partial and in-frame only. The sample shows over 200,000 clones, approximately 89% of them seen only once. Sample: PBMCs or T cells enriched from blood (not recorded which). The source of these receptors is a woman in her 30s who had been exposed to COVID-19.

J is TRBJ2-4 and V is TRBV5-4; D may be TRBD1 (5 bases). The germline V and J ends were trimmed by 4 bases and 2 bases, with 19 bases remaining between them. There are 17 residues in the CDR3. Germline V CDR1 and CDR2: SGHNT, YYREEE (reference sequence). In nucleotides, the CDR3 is TGTGCCAGCAGCCCCGAAGGCAGGGCAGGGTCCAAAAACATTCAGTACTTC. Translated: CASSPEGRAGSKNIQYF.

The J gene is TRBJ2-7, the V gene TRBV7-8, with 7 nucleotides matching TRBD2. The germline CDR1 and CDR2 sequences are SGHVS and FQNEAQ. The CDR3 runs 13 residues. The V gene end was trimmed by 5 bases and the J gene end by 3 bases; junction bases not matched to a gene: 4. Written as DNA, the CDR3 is TGTGCCAGCAGCCGGGGGACTAACTACGAGCAGTACTTC. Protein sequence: CASSRGTNYEQYF.

The DNA of the CDR3 is TGTGCCAGTAGTGACGGGACAGTGATTAACTATGGCTACACCTTC. Its translation: CASSDGTVINYGYTF. This chain uses TRBV19 with TRBJ1-2, with 7 bases lining up with TRBD1. The length of the CDR3 is 15 residues. The J segment lost 1 base and the V segment lost 5 bases, leaving 7 bases of the junction unmatched. CDR1 is LNHDA and CDR2 is SQIVND in the germline V gene (reference sequence).

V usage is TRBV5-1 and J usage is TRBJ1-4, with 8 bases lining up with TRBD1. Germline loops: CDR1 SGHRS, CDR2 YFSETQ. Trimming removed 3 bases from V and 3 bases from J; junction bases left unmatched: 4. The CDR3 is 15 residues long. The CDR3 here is CASSYYRGANEKLFF. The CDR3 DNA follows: TGCGCCAGCAGCTACTACAGGGGGGCTAATGAAAAACTGTTTTTT.

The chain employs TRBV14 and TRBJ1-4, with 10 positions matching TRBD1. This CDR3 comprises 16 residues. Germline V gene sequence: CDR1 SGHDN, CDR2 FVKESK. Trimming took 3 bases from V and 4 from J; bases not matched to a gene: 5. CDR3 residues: CASSHRTGGGNEKLFF. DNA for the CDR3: TGTGCCAGCAGCCACCGGACAGGGGGAGGTAATGAAAAACTGTTTTTT.